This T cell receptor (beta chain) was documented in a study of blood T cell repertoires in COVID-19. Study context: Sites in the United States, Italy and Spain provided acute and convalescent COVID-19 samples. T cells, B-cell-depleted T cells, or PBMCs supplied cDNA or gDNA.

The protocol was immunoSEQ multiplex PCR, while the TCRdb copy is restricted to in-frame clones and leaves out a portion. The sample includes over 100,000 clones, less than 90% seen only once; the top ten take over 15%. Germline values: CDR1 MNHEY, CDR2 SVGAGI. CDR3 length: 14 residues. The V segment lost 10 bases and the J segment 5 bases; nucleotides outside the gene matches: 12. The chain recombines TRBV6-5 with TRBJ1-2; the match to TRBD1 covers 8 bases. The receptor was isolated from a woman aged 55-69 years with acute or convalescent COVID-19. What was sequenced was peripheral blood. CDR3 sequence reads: CATRIPGTGYGYTF. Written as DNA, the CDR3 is TGTGCCACGAGAATTCCCGGGACAGGTTATGGCTACACCTTC.